These 28 T cell receptor beta chains share one sample of origin, sequenced in a study of radiotherapy plus CTLA-4 blockade in lung cancer. Clones were sequenced by immunoSEQ multiplex PCR, and TCRdb holds only the in-frame ones, with some missing. Of tens of thousands of clones listed, roughly 76% are singletons. Specimen: peripheral blood, collected from a patient treated with radiotherapy plus ipilimumab. The receptors shown here come from a human donor with non-small cell lung cancer who had stable disease on radiotherapy plus ipilimumab.

J is TRBJ1-1 and V is TRBV30; D is ambiguous. The CDR3 extends over 11 amino acids. The V end lost 1 base, the J end lost 10 bases, and 10 bases lay between the germline ends. Per germline, CDR1 GTSNPN and CDR2 SVGIG (reference sequence). The DNA of the CDR3 is TGTGCCTGGAGTGGGTCTCTACTAGCTTTCTTT. Its translation is CAWSGSLLAFF.

The V and J genes are TRBV4-1 and TRBJ1-5; D is unresolved. Germline loops: CDR1 MGHRA, CDR2 YSYEKL. CDR3 length equals 15 residues. V dropped 0 bases and J dropped 4 bases, with 10 bases sitting between them. The CDR3 loop reads CASSQEETRNQPQHF. The CDR3 bases are TGCGCCAGCAGCCAAGAAGAGACTCGTAATCAGCCCCAGCATTTT.

The chain employs TRBV18 and TRBJ1-5; D unresolved. V was clipped by 4 bases and J by 1 base, with 8 bases between them. CDR1 is KGHSH, CDR2 LQKENI, per germline. CDR3 length equals 14 residues. As DNA, the CDR3 is TGTGCCAGCTCACGGGCCGGCAGCAATCAGCCCCAGCATTTT. This translates into CASSRAGSNQPQHF.

This clone has more than one count but fewer than ten. The chain carries TRBV6-5 and TRBJ1-1; possible D gene TRBD1, 6 bases. V shed 5 bases and J shed 0 bases, with 7 bases lying between them. This CDR3 comprises 13 residues. The germline V gene encodes CDR1 MNHEY and CDR2 SVGAGI. This CDR3 reads CASSDRMNTEAFF. The CDR3 nucleotides read TGTGCCAGCAGTGACAGGATGAACACTGAAGCTTTCTTT.

The chain is built from TRBV15 and TRBJ2-2; D ambiguous. Germline CDR1 is LNHNV and CDR2 is YYDKDF (reference sequence). This CDR3 has 15 amino acids. The V end lost 0 bases, the J end lost 2 bases, and 7 bases lay between the germline ends. CDR3 in DNA: TGTGCCACCAGCAGAGATCGAGGCAACACCGGGGAGCTGTTTTTT. Its translation is CATSRDRGNTGELFF.

The chain employs TRBV10-1 and TRBJ1-2, with D perhaps TRBD1 (5 bases). V lost 0 bases, J lost 4 bases, and 6 bases lay in between. CDR3 size: 13 residues. The germline V gene has CDR1 WNHNN and CDR2 SYGVQD (reference sequence). The CDR3 region has the DNA TGCGCCAGCAGTGAGTCGGGGGGCTATGGCTACACCTTC. This codes for CASSESGGYGYTF.

The chain couples TRBV4-1 to TRBJ2-3, with TRBD2 matching 15 bases. The J segment lost 0 bases and the V segment lost 5 bases, leaving 9 bases of the junction unmatched. This CDR3 comprises 19 residues. CDR1 and CDR2 (germline): MGHRA, YSYEKL. CDR3 protein: CASSYLGLAGGRSTDTQYF. CDR3 sequence (DNA): TGCGCCAGCAGCTACTTAGGACTAGCGGGGGGGCGAAGCACAGATACGCAGTATTTT.

The chain combines TRBV9 with TRBJ1-5, with D unresolved. The CDR3 covers 15 residues. The V gene lost 3 bases and the J gene lost 4 bases, with 14 bases spanning the gap. Germline V gene lookup returns CDR1 SGDLS and CDR2 YYNGEE. The chain's CDR3 is CASSASVERNQPQHF. The CDR3 nucleotides read TGTGCCAGCAGCGCGAGCGTTGAACGTAATCAGCCCCAGCATTTT.

This chain connects TRBV5-1 to TRBJ2-1; 12 bases map to TRBD1. Germline CDR1 and CDR2: SGHRS and YFSETQ. Unmatched junction bases numbered 5, after V lost 2 bases and J lost 8 bases. This CDR3 is built from 15 residues. CDR3 sequence reads: CASSLRDRGRDEQFF. The CDR3 DNA sequence: TGCGCCAGCAGCTTACGGGACAGGGGGCGGGATGAGCAGTTCTTC.

This sequence joins TRBV11-2 and TRBJ1-4, with 9 bases that match TRBD1. Germline V gives CDR1 SGHAT, CDR2 FQNNGV. The J segment lost 5 bases and the V segment lost 0 bases, leaving 1 base of the junction unmatched. The CDR3 has 15 amino acids. In DNA, the CDR3 is TGTGCCAGCAGCTTAGATGGGACAGGGAATGAAAAACTGTTTTTT. It is translated as CASSLDGTGNEKLFF.

The chain recombines TRBV7-8 with TRBJ2-5; 13 bases are shared with TRBD2. CDR1 SGHVS and CDR2 FQNEAQ come from the germline V gene. The junction had 6 bases not matched to a gene; V was cut back by 2 bases and J by 6 bases. The length of the CDR3 is 16 residues. The CDR3 DNA sequence: TGTGCCAGCAGCTTAACTACTAGCGGGGGGGTGCAGACCCAGTACTTC. Protein product: CASSLTTSGGVQTQYF.

The genes are TRBV6-1 and TRBJ1-5; no reliable D call. The CDR3 is 13 amino acids. CDR1 and CDR2 from the germline V gene are MNHNS and SASEGT. Trimming removed 5 bases at V and 1 base at J, with 6 bases between. The CDR3 spells CASSLGSNQPQHF. The CDR3 region has the DNA TGTGCCAGCAGTCTAGGGAGCAATCAGCCCCAGCATTTT.

The chain uses TRBV7-8 and TRBJ1-5, with D hard to call. This CDR3 spans 14 amino acids. Trimming stripped 3 bases from V and 4 bases from J, with 10 bases between. Germline V gene lookup returns CDR1 SGHVS and CDR2 FQNEAQ. The CDR3 DNA reads TGTGCCAGCAGCTTCGCGACCGATAATCAGCCCCAGCATTTT. Translation: CASSFATDNQPQHF.

The chain couples TRBV11-2 to TRBJ1-1; D is possibly TRBD1 (6 bases). The CDR3 is 17 amino acids. The germline gives CDR1 SGHAT, CDR2 FQNNGV. Trimming cost V 5 bases and J 1 base, with 20 bases left between them. The CDR3 DNA sequence: TGTGCCAGCAGCCAATTTCCTAAGGCAGGGGAGAACACTGAAGCTTTCTTT. Translation gives CASSQFPKAGENTEAFF.

This chain uses TRBV11-2 with TRBJ2-7; tentatively, D is TRBD1 (8 bases). CDR1 is SGHAT and CDR2 is FQNNGV in the germline V gene. V was clipped by 5 bases and J by 3 bases, with 20 bases between them. The CDR3 contains 16 residues. The DNA of the CDR3 is TGTGCCAGCAGCAAAGCCAGCGGGACAGGAGGCTACGAGCAGTACTTC. Protein: CASSKASGTGGYEQYF.

V and J are TRBV6-5 and TRBJ2-5; D may be TRBD1 or TRBD2 (5 bases each). V lost 2 bases and J lost 4, with 14 bases in between. This CDR3 has 15 amino acids. CDR1 and CDR2 (germline): MNHEY, SVGAGI. The CDR3 nucleotides are TGTGCCAGCAGTTACGAGGGTGGCAGGGCAGAGACCCAGTACTTC. Protein product: CASSYEGGRAETQYF.

The J gene is TRBJ1-1, the V gene TRBV6-5, with D tentatively TRBD1 (5 bases). This CDR3 region has 12 residues. Trimming took off 2 bases at V and 11 bases at J, with 12 bases between the two ends. Germline values: CDR1 MNHEY, CDR2 SVGAGI. The DNA for the CDR3 is TGTGCCAGCAGTTACAAGGGGCAACGGGCTTTCTTT. This gives the protein CASSYKGQRAFF.

V is TRBV6-5 and J is TRBJ1-2, with 9 bases lining up with TRBD1. This CDR3 is built from 15 residues. Trimming cost V 2 bases and J 3 bases; bases outside gene matches: 4. Germline V CDR1 and CDR2: MNHEY, SVGAGI. The CDR3 DNA follows: TGTGCCAGCAGTTACGGGACAGGGAGGCACTATGGCTACACCTTC. It yields the protein CASSYGTGRHYGYTF.

The J gene is TRBJ1-3, the V gene TRBV10-3, with 10 bases identical to TRBD1. The length of the CDR3 is 15 residues. The J segment lost 2 bases and the V segment lost 4 bases, leaving 2 bases of the junction unmatched. The germline gives CDR1 ENHRY, CDR2 SYGVKD. DNA of the CDR3: TGTGCCATCAGTGGACAGGGGGCGGCTGGAAACACCATATATTTT. This translates into CAISGQGAAGNTIYF.

The V and J genes are TRBV19 and TRBJ1-4; D not certain. Germline CDR1 and CDR2: LNHDA and SQIVND (reference sequence). Trimming removed 8 bases at V and 5 bases at J, with 15 bases between. The length of the CDR3 is 14 residues. In DNA form, the CDR3 reads TGTGCCAGTCGCAACAACGGCAACAATGAAAAACTGTTTTTT. Translating it yields CASRNNGNNEKLFF. The full variable domain, rest sourced from reference TRBV19 and TRBJ1-4, is DGGITQSPKYLFRKEGQNVTLSCEQNLNHDAMYWYRQDPGQGLRLIYYSQIVNDFQKGDIAEGYSVSREKKESFPLTVTSAQKNPTAFYLCASRNNGNNEKLFFGSGTQLSVL.

The J gene is TRBJ1-4, the V gene TRBV9; TRBD1 might be the D (5 bases). The CDR3 has 15 amino acids. V was clipped by 4 bases and J by 4 bases, with 14 bases between them. The V gene's germline CDR1 is SGDLS and CDR2 YYNGEE. CDR3 amino acids: CASSPWDGLNEKLFF. CDR3 coding DNA: TGTGCCAGCAGCCCATGGGACGGCCTTAATGAAAAACTGTTTTTT.

The gene calls are TRBV13 and TRBJ1-3; 7 bases map to TRBD1. CDR1 and CDR2 (germline): PRHDT, FYEKMQ (reference sequence). This CDR3 has 20 amino acids. Trimming removed 4 bases from V and 0 bases from J; junction bases left unmatched: 18. The CDR3 protein is CASSSKALLKTGRSGNTIYF. CDR3 bases: TGTGCCAGCAGCTCCAAAGCCCTCCTAAAGACAGGGCGCTCTGGAAACACCATATATTTT.

This clone was recorded a few times. This chain links TRBV7-7 with TRBJ2-7, with 13 bases identical to TRBD2. This CDR3 is 13 amino acids long. V dropped 5 bases and J dropped 7; count of bases not matched to a gene: 2. CDR1 SSHAT and CDR2 FNYEAQ come from the germline V gene (reference sequence). The CDR3: CASSLGLAGEQYF. The CDR3 DNA reads TGTGCCAGCAGCCTGGGACTAGCGGGGGAGCAGTACTTC.

CDR3 nucleotide sequence: TGTGCCAGCAGCTCCATCTCTACTTCTAGGCAAGATACGCAGTATTTT. Residues: CASSSISTSRQDTQYF. The chain carries TRBV11-2 and TRBJ2-3; D not resolved. The germline gives CDR1 SGHAT, CDR2 FQNNGV. V lost 4 bases and J lost 5, with 19 bases in between. CDR3 length: 16 amino acids. The variable domain in full, completed from reference TRBV11-2 and TRBJ2-3, reads EAGVAQSPRYKIIEKRQSVAFWCNPISGHATLYWYQQILGQGPKLLIQFQNNGVVDDSQLPKDRFSAERLKGVDSTLKIQPAKLEDSAVYLCASSSISTSRQDTQYFGPGTRLTVL.

The V gene is TRBV9, the J gene TRBJ1-2; 8 nucleotides agree with TRBD1. Trimming removed 3 bases from V and 8 bases from J; junction bases left unmatched: 15. This CDR3 comprises 16 residues. CDR1 and CDR2 (germline): SGDLS, YYNGEE. CDR3 in DNA: TGTGCCAGCAGCGGGACAGGGAGTGATTTGTCGGAGGGCTACACCTTC. It encodes CASSGTGSDLSEGYTF.

The chain joins TRBV18 to TRBJ2-5, with a tentative D call TRBD2 (5 bases). The DNA end is a closer match to TRBJ2-7, so the J assignment may be wrong. The CDR3 is 16 residues long. Germline values: CDR1 KGHSH, CDR2 LQKENI. The CDR3, as DNA: TGTGCCAGCTCACCCACCCCGGCAACTAGCTCCTACGAGCAGTACTTC. Translating gives CASSPTPATSSYEQYF.

In the case of this clone: At the DNA level, this CDR3 is encoded by other sequences in the same sample as well. V usage is TRBV19 and J usage is TRBJ1-5, with 7 bases fitting TRBD1. The V gene's germline CDR1 is LNHDA and CDR2 SQIVND (reference sequence). This CDR3 region has 11 residues. The V gene end was trimmed by 10 bases and the J gene end by 6 bases; junction bases not matched to a gene: 3. The CDR3 nucleotides are TGTGCCACAGGGGGTGGTCAGCCCCAGCATTTT. Translating it yields CATGGGQPQHF.

The chain carries TRBV7-3 and TRBJ2-1, with unresolved D. This CDR3 is built from 14 residues. V was clipped by 3 bases and J by 10 bases, with 16 bases between them. Germline CDR1 is SGHTA and CDR2 is FQGTGA. The CDR3 nucleotides are TGTGCCAGCAGCTTCCCTGGACGGGCAAGCGAGCAGTTCTTC. This encodes CASSFPGRASEQFF.